Listed below are T cell receptor beta chains from one sample, sequenced in a study of Tregs in tolerant kidney transplant recipients. TCRdb keeps only in-frame clones here, not all; method: immunoSEQ multiplex PCR. The sample carries about 240,000 clones, roughly 80% recorded once. Sample: CD4+ T cells from blood. The receptors here all came from a human donor in good health. The CDR3 runs from the conserved cysteine through the conserved F or W. Each record gives: V gene, clone size, D gene, CDR3 length, J gene, CDR3 protein. D genes are given only for firm matches. Clone size is shown for a subset of rows, as once, few, many or a class of expanded clone.

TRBV9,-,TRBD1,14,TRBJ2-1,CASSPRDRGSEQFF
TRBV4-2,-,TRBD1,16,TRBJ2-7,CASSQKFRDRTYEQYF
TRBV5-1,-,TRBD1,14,TRBJ2-3,CASSDRDGTDTQYF
TRBV2,-,-,14,TRBJ2-6,CASTPVSGANVLTF
TRBV18,-,-,13,TRBJ1-1,CASSSERPTEAFF
TRBV19,-,TRBD1,16,TRBJ1-4,CASAGGAARANEKLFF
TRBV10-2,-,TRBD2,13,TRBJ2-7,CASGVGGPYEQYF
TRBV6-5,-,-,14,TRBJ1-1,CASISGTPNTEAFF
TRBV7-8,few,TRBD1,14,TRBJ1-1,CASSLPTGILRAFF
TRBV5-1,-,TRBD1,15,TRBJ1-1,CASSPTGLVRTEAFF
TRBV30,-,-,11,TRBJ2-7,CAWSAGYEQYF
TRBV10-3,-,TRBD2,14,TRBJ2-5,CAISPSGSKETQYF
TRBV18,-,TRBD1,15,TRBJ1-2,CASSPSTGAGYGYTF
TRBV7-2,once,-,16,TRBJ2-7,CASSFSGNRFGYEQYF
TRBV7-8,-,-,15,TRBJ2-1,CASSLDGLSYNEQFF
TRBV7-2,-,TRBD1,15,TRBJ1-1,CASSLTGTVNTEAFF
TRBV4-1,-,TRBD2,17,TRBJ2-5,CASSQGPIAGGQETQYF
TRBV19,-,-,12,TRBJ1-2,CASRSDNYGYTF
TRBV7-9,-,-,13,TRBJ2-3,CASKASSTDTQYF
TRBV19,-,-,17,TRBJ2-6,CASTSPGQSSGANVLTF
TRBV15,-,TRBD2,14,TRBJ2-7,CATSRGRTSGRPIF
TRBV5-1,-,-,15,TRBJ1-4,CASRHGSATNEKLFF
TRBV5-3,-,-,17,TRBJ1-3,CARSLAGPAQAGNTIYF
TRBV2,-,TRBD2,15,TRBJ2-1,CASSDRLAGGNEQFF
TRBV6-4,-,TRBD1,15,TRBJ2-1,CASSRGQGDWNEQFF
TRBV30,-,-,16,TRBJ2-5,CAWSAGRAERPRDQYF
TRBV19,-,TRBD1,15,TRBJ1-2,CASSLWTGGNYGYTF
TRBV30,-,-,13,TRBJ1-1,CAWSASKNTEAFF
TRBV27,-,-,14,TRBJ1-2,CASKTHGVNYGYTF
TRBV27,-,-,14,TRBJ1-5,CASSEHGATQPQHF
TRBV7-6,once,-,15,TRBJ2-5,CASSLISLEVETQYF
TRBV4-1,-,TRBD1,14,-,CASSHLDRAYEQYF
TRBV11-2,-,TRBD2,14,TRBJ2-1,CASSSSGGASEQFF